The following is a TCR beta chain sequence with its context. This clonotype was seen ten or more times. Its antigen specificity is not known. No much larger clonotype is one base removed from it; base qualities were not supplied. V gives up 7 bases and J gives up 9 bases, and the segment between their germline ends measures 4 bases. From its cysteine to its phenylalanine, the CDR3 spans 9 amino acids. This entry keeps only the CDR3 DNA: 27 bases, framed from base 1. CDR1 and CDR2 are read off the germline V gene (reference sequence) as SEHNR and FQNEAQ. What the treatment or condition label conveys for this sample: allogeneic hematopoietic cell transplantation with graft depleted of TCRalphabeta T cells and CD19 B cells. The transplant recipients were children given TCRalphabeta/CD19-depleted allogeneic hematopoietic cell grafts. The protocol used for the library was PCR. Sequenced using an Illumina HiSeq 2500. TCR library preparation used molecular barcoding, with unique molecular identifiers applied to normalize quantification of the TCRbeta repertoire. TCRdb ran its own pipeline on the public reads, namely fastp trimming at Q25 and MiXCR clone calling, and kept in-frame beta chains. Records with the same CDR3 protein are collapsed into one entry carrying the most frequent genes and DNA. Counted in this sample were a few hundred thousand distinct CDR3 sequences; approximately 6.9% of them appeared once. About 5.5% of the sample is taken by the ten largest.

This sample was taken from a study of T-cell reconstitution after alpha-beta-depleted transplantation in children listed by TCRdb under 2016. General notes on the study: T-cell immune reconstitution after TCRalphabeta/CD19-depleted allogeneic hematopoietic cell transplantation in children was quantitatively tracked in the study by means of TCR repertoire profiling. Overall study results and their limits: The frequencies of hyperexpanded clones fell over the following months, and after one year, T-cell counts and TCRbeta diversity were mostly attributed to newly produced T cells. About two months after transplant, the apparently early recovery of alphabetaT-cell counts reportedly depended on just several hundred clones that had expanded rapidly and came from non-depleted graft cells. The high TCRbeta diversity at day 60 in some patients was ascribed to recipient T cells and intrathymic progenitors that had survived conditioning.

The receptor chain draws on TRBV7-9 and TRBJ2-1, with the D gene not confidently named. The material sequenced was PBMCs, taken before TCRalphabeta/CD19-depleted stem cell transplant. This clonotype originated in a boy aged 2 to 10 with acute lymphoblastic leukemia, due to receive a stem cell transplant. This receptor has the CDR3 CASTREQFF. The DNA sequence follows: TGTGCCAGCACCCGTGAGCAGTTCTTC.